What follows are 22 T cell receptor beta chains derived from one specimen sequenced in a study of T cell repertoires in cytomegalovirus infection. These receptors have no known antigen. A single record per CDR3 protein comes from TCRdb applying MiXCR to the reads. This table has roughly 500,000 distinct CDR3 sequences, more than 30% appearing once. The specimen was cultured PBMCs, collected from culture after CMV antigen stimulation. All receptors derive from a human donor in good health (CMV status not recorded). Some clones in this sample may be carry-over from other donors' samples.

The CDR3 sequence: CASSYSGRGTDTQYF. The CDR3 nucleotides are TGTGCCAGCAGTTACTCGGGGAGAGGCACAGATACGCAGTATTTT. V and J are TRBV6-2 or TRBV6-3 and TRBJ2-3; possibly TRBD2 for D (5 bases). Germline V gene sequence: CDR1 MNHEY, CDR2 SVGEGT. V was pared by 0 bases and J by 1 base, with 8 bases between. CDR3 length: 15 amino acids.

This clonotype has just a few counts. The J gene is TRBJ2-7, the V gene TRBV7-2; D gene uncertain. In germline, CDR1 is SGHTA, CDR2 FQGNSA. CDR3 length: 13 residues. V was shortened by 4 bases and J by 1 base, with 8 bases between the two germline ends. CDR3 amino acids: CASSSPQSYEQYV. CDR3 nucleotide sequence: TGTGCCAGCAGCTCCCCTCAGTCCTACGAGCAGTACGTC.

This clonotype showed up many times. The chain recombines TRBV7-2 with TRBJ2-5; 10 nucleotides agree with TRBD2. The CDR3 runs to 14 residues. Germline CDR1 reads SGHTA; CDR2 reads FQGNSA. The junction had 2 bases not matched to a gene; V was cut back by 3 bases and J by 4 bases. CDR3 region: CASSFSGRRETQYF. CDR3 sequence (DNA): TGTGCCAGCAGCTTTAGCGGGAGGCGAGAGACCCAGTACTTC.

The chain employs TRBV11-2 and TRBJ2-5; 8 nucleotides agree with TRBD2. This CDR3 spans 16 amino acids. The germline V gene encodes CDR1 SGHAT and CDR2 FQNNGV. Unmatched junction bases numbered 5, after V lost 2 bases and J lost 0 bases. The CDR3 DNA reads TGTGCCAGCAGCTTATGGACTAGCACAAACCAAGAGACCCAGTACTTC. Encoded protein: CASSLWTSTNQETQYF.

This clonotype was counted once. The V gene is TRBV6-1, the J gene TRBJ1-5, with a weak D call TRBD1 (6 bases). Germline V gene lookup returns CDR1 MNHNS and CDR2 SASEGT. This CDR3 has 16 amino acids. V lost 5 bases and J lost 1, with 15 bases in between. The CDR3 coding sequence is TGTGCCAGCAGTTACTCACGGGGGCCAAGCAATCAGCCCCAGCATTTT. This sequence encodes CASSYSRGPSNQPQHF.

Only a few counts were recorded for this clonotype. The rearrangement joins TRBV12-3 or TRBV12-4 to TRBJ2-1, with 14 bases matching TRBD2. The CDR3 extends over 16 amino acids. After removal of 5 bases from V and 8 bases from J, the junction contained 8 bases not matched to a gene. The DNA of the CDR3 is TGTGCCAGCAGTCTTCGACTAGCGGGAGGGGCTGATGAGCAGTTCTTC. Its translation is CASSLRLAGGADEQFF.

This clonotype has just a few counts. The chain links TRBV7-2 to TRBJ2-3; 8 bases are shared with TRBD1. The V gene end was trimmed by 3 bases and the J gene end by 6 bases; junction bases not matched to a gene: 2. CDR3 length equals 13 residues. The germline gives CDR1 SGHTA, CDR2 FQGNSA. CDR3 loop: CASSFNRGDTQYF. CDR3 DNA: TGTGCCAGCAGCTTCAACAGGGGGGATACGCAGTATTTT.

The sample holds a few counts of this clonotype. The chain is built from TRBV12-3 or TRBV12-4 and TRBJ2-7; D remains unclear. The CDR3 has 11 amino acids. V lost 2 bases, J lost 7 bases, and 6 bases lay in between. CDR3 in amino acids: CASSLREEQYF. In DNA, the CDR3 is TGTGCCAGCAGTTTAAGGGAAGAGCAGTACTTC.

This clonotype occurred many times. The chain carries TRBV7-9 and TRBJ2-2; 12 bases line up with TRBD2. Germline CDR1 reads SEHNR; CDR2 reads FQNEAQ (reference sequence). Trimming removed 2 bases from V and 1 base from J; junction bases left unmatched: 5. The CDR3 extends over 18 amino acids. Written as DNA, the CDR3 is TGTGCCAGCAGCTTACCACGACTAGCGGGAGAGAACACCGGGGAGCTGTTTTTT. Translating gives CASSLPRLAGENTGELFF.

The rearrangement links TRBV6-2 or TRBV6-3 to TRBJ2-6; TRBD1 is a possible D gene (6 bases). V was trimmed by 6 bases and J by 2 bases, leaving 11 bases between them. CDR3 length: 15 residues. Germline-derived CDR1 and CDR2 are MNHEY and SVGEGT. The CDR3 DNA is TGTGCCAGCAGGATACAGGGCGCTGGGGCCAACGTCCTGACTTTC. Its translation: CASRIQGAGANVLTF.

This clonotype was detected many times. The CDR3: CASSVTGSSGNTIYF. The CDR3 region has the DNA TGTGCCAGCAGTGTTACAGGGAGCTCTGGAAACACCATATATTTT. This chain uses TRBV7-2 with TRBJ1-3; a weak D match, TRBD1 (6 bases). V was cut by 6 bases and J by 0 bases, with 12 bases left in between. Per the germline V gene, CDR1 is SGHTA and CDR2 is FQGNSA. The CDR3 is 15 amino acids.

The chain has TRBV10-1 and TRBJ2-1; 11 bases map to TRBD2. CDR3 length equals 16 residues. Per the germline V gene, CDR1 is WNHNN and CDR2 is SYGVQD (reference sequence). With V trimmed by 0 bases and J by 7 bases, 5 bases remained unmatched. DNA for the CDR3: TGCGCCAGCAGTGAGTCGACGACTAGCGGGATAAATGAGCAGTTCTTC. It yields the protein CASSESTTSGINEQFF.

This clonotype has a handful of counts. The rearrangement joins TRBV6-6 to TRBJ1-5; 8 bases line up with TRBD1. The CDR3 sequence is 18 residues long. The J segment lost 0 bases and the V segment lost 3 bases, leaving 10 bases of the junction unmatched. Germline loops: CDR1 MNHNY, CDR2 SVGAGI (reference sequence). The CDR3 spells CASSYGGTGGNSNQPQHF. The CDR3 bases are TGTGCCAGCAGTTATGGGGGGACAGGTGGTAATAGCAATCAGCCCCAGCATTTT.

In DNA form, the CDR3 reads TGTGCCACCAGCAGAGATCGGTCCAGCTACGAGCAGTACTTC. This translates into CATSRDRSSYEQYF. The V and J genes are TRBV15 and TRBJ2-7; D call uncertain. Germline lookup yields CDR1 LNHNV and CDR2 YYDKDF (reference sequence). V lost 0 bases to trimming and J lost 3 bases, with 9 bases between them. The CDR3 sequence is 14 residues long.

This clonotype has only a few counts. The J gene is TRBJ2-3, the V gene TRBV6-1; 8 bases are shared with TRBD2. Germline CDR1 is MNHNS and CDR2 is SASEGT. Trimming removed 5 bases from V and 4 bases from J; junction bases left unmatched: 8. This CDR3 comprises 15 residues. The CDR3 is CASSLIAGRADTQYF. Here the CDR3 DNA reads TGTGCCAGCAGTCTTATAGCGGGGAGAGCAGATACGCAGTATTTT.

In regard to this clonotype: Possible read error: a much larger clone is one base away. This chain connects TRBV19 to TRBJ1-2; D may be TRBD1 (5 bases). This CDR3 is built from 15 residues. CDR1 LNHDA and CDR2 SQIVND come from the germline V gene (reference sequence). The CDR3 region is CASSIGGAVNYVYTF. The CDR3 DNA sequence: TGTGCCAGTAGTATAGGCGGGGCCGTTAACTATGTCTACACCTTC. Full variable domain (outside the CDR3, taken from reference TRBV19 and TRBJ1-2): DGGITQSPKYLFRKEGQNVTLSCEQNLNHDAMYWYRQDPGQGLRLIYYSQIVNDFQKGDIAEGYSVSREKKESFPLTVTSAQKNPTAFYLCASSIGGAVNYVYTFGSGTRLTVV.

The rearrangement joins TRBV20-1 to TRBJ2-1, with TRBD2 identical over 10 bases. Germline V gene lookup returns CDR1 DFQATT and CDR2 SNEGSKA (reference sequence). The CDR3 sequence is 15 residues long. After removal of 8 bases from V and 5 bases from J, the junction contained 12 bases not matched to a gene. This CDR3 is CSINPSGSQDNEQFF. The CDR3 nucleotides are TGCAGTATAAACCCTAGCGGGAGCCAGGACAATGAGCAGTTCTTC.

The CDR3 spells CASSQAFGWAVSSYEQYV. DNA for the CDR3: TGTGCCAGCAGCCAGGCTTTCGGGTGGGCGGTTAGCTCCTACGAGCAGTACGTC. The chain uses TRBV5-6 and TRBJ2-7; D remains ambiguous. Germline V CDR1 and CDR2: SGHDT, YYEEEE. There are 18 residues in the CDR3. The V and J ends lost 4 bases and 0 bases respectively, with 23 bases between them.

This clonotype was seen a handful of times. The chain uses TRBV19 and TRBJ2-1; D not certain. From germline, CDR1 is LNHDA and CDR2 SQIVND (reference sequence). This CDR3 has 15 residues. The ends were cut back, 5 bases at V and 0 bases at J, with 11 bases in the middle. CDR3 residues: CASSLAESSYNEQFF. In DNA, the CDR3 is TGTGCCAGTAGTTTGGCGGAGAGCTCCTACAATGAGCAGTTCTTC. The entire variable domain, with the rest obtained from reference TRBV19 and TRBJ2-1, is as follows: DGGITQSPKYLFRKEGQNVTLSCEQNLNHDAMYWYRQDPGQGLRLIYYSQIVNDFQKGDIAEGYSVSREKKESFPLTVTSAQKNPTAFYLCASSLAESSYNEQFFGPGTRLTVL.

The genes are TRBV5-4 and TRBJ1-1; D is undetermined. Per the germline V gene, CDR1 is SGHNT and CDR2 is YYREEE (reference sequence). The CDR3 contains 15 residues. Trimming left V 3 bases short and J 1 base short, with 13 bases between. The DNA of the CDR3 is TGTGCCAGCAGCTCGCCAAGCTCTACGAACACTGAAGCTTTCTTT. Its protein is CASSSPSSTNTEAFF.

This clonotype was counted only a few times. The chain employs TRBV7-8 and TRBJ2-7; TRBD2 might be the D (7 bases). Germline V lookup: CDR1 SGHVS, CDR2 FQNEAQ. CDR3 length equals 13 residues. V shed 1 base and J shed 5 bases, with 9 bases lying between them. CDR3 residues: CASSLGGGNEQYF. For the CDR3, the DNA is TGTGCCAGCAGCTTAGGGGGGGGCAACGAGCAGTACTTC.

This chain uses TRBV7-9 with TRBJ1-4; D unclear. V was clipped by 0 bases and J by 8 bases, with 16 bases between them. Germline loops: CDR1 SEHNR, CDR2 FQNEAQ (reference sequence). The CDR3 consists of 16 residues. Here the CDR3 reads CASSLASGPYGEKLFF. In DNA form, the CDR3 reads TGTGCCAGCAGCTTAGCGTCGGGTCCCTACGGGGAAAAACTGTTTTTT. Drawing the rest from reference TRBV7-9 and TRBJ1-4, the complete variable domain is DTGVSQNPRHKITKRGQNVTFRCDPISEHNRLYWYRQTLGQGPEFLTYFQNEAQLEKSRLLSDRFSAERPKGSFSTLEIQRTEQGDSAMYLCASSLASGPYGEKLFFGSGTQLSVL.